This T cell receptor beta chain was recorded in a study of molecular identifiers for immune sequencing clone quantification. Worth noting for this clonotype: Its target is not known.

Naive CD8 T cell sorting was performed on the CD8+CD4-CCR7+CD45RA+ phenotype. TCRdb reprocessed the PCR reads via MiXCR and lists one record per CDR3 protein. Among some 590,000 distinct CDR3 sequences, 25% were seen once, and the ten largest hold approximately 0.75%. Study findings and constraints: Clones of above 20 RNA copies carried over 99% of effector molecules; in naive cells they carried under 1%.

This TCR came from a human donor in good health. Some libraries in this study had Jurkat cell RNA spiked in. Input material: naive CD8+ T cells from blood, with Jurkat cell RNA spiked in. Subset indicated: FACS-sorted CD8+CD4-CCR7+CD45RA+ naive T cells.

The CDR3 region has the DNA TGTGCCACAACCGCAGATACGCAGTATTTT. This translates into CATTADTQYF. The chain couples TRBV19 to TRBJ2-3; D not certain. Germline CDR1 is LNHDA and CDR2 is SQIVND (reference sequence). V was clipped by 10 bases and J by 4 bases, with 6 bases between them. This CDR3 has 10 amino acids.